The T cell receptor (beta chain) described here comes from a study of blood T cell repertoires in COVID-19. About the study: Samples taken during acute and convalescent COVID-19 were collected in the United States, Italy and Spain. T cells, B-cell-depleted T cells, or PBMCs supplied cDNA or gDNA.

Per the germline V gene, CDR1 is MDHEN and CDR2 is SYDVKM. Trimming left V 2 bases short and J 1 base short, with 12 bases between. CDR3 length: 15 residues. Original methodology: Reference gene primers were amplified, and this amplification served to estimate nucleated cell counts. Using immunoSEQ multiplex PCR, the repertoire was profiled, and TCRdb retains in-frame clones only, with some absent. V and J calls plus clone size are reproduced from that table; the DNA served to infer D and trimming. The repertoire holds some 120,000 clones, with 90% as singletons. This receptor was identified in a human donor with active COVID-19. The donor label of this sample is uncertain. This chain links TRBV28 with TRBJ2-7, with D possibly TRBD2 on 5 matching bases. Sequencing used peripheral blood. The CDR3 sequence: CASSLEALASYEQYF. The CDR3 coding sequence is TGTGCCAGCAGTTTAGAGGCTCTAGCATCCTACGAGCAGTACTTC.